The rows below give T cell receptor beta chains drawn from one sample of a study of blood T cell repertoires in COVID-19. Sequenced by immunoSEQ multiplex PCR; TCRdb stores in-frame clones only, minus some. The profile shows under 500,000 clones, around 89% of them singletons. Specimen: peripheral blood. The source is a woman aged 25 to 39 with acute or convalescent COVID-19. The CDR3 runs from the conserved cysteine through the conserved F or W. The D gene is left open where the match is weak. Some rows have no size entry. The others give once, few or many, or a class for an expanded clone.

d_call clone_size j_call v_call cdr3_aa cdr3_nt
TRBD1 few TRBJ2-2 TRBV6-5 CASSYDRGTGELFF TGTGCCAGCAGTTACGACAGGGGGACCGGGGAGCTGTTTTTT
- many TRBJ2-1 TRBV2 CASSENQGLYNEQFF TGTGCCAGCAGTGAAAACCAGGGGCTATACAATGAGCAGTTCTTC
- - TRBJ2-1 TRBV3-1/TRBV3-2 CASSQETFSRLNEQFF TGTGCCAGCAGCCAGGAGACGTTTTCACGTCTCAATGAGCAGTTCTTC
- once TRBJ2-1 TRBV7-2 CASSFLASAYNEQFF TGTGCCAGCAGCTTCCTGGCTAGCGCATACAATGAGCAGTTCTTC
- - TRBJ2-7 TRBV12-3/TRBV12-4 CASSSGLDYEQYF TGTGCCAGCTCGTCAGGGTTGGACTACGAGCAGTACTTC
- - TRBJ2-5 TRBV28 CASSLVRETQYF TGTGCCAGCAGTTTAGTCCGGGAGACCCAGTACTTC
- - TRBJ1-1 TRBV9 CASNPGDGTEAFF TGTGCCAGCAACCCAGGGGATGGGACTGAAGCTTTCTTT
- many TRBJ2-7 TRBV2 CASSEIVIPGEQYF TGTGCCAGCAGTGAGATTGTGATCCCGGGGGAGCAGTACTTC
TRBD1 once TRBJ1-6 TRBV9 CASSPRTGMDSPLHF TGTGCCAGCAGCCCTCGGACAGGGATGGATTCACCCCTCCACTTT
- few TRBJ2-2 TRBV5-1 CASSWPRGGTGELFF TGCGCCAGCAGCTGGCCCAGGGGTGGCACCGGGGAGCTGTTTTTT
- few TRBJ2-2 TRBV27 CASSFSSGTGELFF TGTGCCAGCAGTTTTAGTTCGGGGACCGGGGAGCTGTTTTTT
- - TRBJ2-5 TRBV24-1 CATSKSEYQETQYF TGTGCCACCAGTAAGAGCGAATACCAAGAGACCCAGTACTTC
- once TRBJ1-2 TRBV28 CASSEDYGYTF TGTGCCAGCAGTGAGGACTATGGCTACACCTTC
TRBD1 - TRBJ2-3 TRBV5-1 CASSLTGGSTDTQYF TGCGCCAGCAGTTTGACAGGGGGGTCGACAGATACGCAGTATTTT
- - TRBJ1-1 TRBV5-1 CASSLFMNTEAFF TGCGCCAGCAGCTTATTTATGAACACTGAAGCTTTCTTT
TRBD1 - TRBJ1-4 TRBV7-2 CASSRRGGGTNEKLFF TGTGCCAGCAGCAGACGAGGAGGGGGCACTAATGAAAAACTGTTTTTT
TRBD1 - TRBJ2-6 TRBV7-3 CASSPLGGQGYDFGANVLTF TGTGCCAGCAGCCCACTGGGGGGACAGGGTTATGATTTTGGGGCCAACGTCCTGACTTTC
TRBD2 - TRBJ2-7 TRBV28 CASNPNGLAGHEQYF TGTGCCAGCAATCCAAACGGACTAGCGGGACACGAGCAGTACTTC
TRBD1 - TRBJ1-2 TRBV6-5 CASTPSQGALNGYTF TGTGCCAGCACTCCTTCCCAGGGGGCCTTGAATGGCTACACCTTC
TRBD1 - TRBJ1-6 TRBV30 CAWRDRGNNSPLHF TGTGCCTGGAGGGACAGGGGAAATAATTCACCCCTCCACTTT
- once TRBJ2-7 TRBV5-1 CASSWGTEQYF TGCGCCAGCAGCTGGGGGACAGAGCAGTACTTC
TRBD1 - TRBJ1-6 TRBV30 CAWRRRPGQGYNSPLHF TGTGCCTGGAGACGACGTCCGGGACAGGGCTATAATTCACCCCTCCACTTT
- - TRBJ2-5 TRBV19 CASSSRPLETQYF TGTGCCAGTAGTAGTCGTCCTCTGGAGACCCAGTACTTC
- - TRBJ2-4 TRBV5-5 CASSLQVPLAKNIQYF TGTGCCAGCAGCTTGCAGGTCCCACTAGCCAAAAACATTCAGTACTTC
- few TRBJ1-1 TRBV6-5 CASSYSVGRAAEAFF TGTGCCAGCAGTTACTCTGTTGGCAGGGCTGCTGAAGCTTTCTTT
TRBD1 - TRBJ2-2 TRBV12-5 CASGPTGEGTGELFF TGTGCTAGTGGACCGACAGGGGAAGGCACCGGGGAGCTGTTTTTT
- once TRBJ2-7 TRBV2 CASRLLGHYYEQYF TGTGCCAGCAGACTCTTGGGACACTATTACGAGCAGTACTTC
- - TRBJ1-1 TRBV19 CASSIGGIGTEAFF TGTGCCAGTAGTATCGGCGGGATCGGCACTGAAGCTTTCTTT
TRBD1 - TRBJ1-3 TRBV18 CASSDRVLSGNTIYF TGTGCCAGCTCAGACAGGGTTCTGTCTGGAAACACCATATATTTT
TRBD2 - TRBJ2-5 TRBV3-1/TRBV3-2 CASSQRGEETQYF TGTGCCAGCAGCCAACGGGGGGAAGAGACCCAGTACTTC
TRBD1 - TRBJ1-1 TRBV27 CASSTIYRGRNTEAFF TGTGCCAGCAGTACCATATACAGGGGGCGAAACACTGAAGCTTTCTTT
TRBD1 - TRBJ1-3 TRBV19 CASSTTGGSGNTIYF TGTGCCAGTAGTACTACAGGGGGCTCTGGAAACACCATATATTTT